This TCR beta chain was retrieved from a study of OX40 agonist ivuxolimab in advanced cancers. Background on the whole study: Ivuxolimab was an agonistic, fully human IgG2 monoclonal antibody directed against OX40 (CD134), a costimulatory receptor. In the dose-escalation cohort, more than 75% of patients were male, and the mean age was approximately 64 years, with a range of about 23 to 90. The monotherapy dose-escalation portion (N ≈ 50 patients) of the phase I ivuxolimab trial is reported in the paper. Prior anti-PD-1, anti-PD-L1 or anti-CTLA-4 therapy was permitted, and checkpoint inhibitors had been received by about 37% of dose-escalation patients. Intravenous ivuxolimab was administered to patients every 2 weeks at six dose levels: 0.01, 0.1, 0.3, 1.5, 3 and 10 mg/kg. The purpose of peripheral TCRbeta sequencing was to test whether ivuxolimab changed TCR sequence diversity and led to clonal T-cell expansion. Of the 50 to 55 dose-escalation patients, hepatocellular carcinoma was present in roughly 19, melanoma in about 15, renal cell carcinoma in 9 and head and neck cancer in 9. Partial responses occurred in three dose-escalation patients, of whom one had hepatocellular carcinoma and two had cutaneous melanoma.

Genomic DNA was extracted from sorted cells for sequencing of the TCRbeta CDR3 region. The immunoSEQ Assay was used to sequence the TCRbeta CDR3 regions. Drawn from immuneACCESS, this table holds only the in-frame rearrangements with V and J called that TCRdb kept. Clones are partly lost; checked studies trace under half to an unresolved V gene and leave the rest unexplained. This sample holds around 51,000 clones; about 80% were observed only once. More than 2.5% of the sample is held by the ten biggest clonotypes. Overall study results and their limits: Clonal expansion of both CD4+ and CD8+ blood T cells was observed from baseline to week 6 at doses 0.1 to 3.0 mg/kg. In partial responders in the 0.1-3.0 mg/kg groups, normalized peripheral clonal expansion was found to be among the lowest, especially among CD8+ T cells. The antigen specificity of the clonally expanded peripheral T cells was not determined. On average, CD8+ T cells showed more expanded clones than CD4+ T cells after ivuxolimab. Low levels of normalized T-cell clonal expansion were also seen in some patients who did not respond.

Measured from the cysteine to the phenylalanine, the CDR3 is 15 residues long. The sequence is cut down to CDR3 DNA, 45 bases in frame from base 1. Relative to germline, V is 2 bases shorter and J is 4 bases shorter, with 12 bases between their ends. The germline V gene sets CDR1 to SGHTA and CDR2 to FQGTGA. Patients with a history of autoimmune disease or receiving systemic immunosuppression were excluded from the trial. Peripheral blood for TCR sequencing was collected from all dose cohorts at baseline, on cycle 4 day 1, and on cycle 7 day 1. The samples were drawn from a first-in-human, open-label, multicenter phase I dose-escalation trial of ivuxolimab. The trial enrolled adults with locally advanced or metastatic head and neck squamous cell, hepatocellular, melanoma or renal cell carcinoma. CD4+ and CD8+ T cells were sorted separately from peripheral blood before TCR sequencing. In the case of this clone: It lacks a known antigen. No much larger clone is present one base from it, and per-base qualities are unavailable.

The rearranged chain carries TRBV7-3 and TRBJ2-1; the D segment is perhaps TRBD1 or TRBD2, each sharing 5 matched bases. Sample: CD4+ or CD8+ T cells sorted from blood, taken in a trial of the OX40 agonist ivuxolimab. The clonotype comes from an adult with an advanced solid tumor such as melanoma, head and neck, liver or kidney cancer. In nucleotides, the sequence is TGTGCCAGCAGCTTATGGGGGAAAGAGTACAATGAGCAGTTCTTC. The resulting protein is CASSLWGKEYNEQFF.